Listed here are 21 T cell receptor beta chains from one sample, sequenced in a study of T cells in Graves' hyperthyroidism and ophthalmopathy. RNA transcripts gave rise to amplified TCR beta CDR3 regions. The HTBI primer set was used in a first-round RT-PCR of the TCR CDR3. One entry per CDR3 protein results from TCRdb running MiXCR on the multiplex PCR reads. The sample shows about 760,000 distinct CDR3 sequences, just over 35% of them seen only once. The material sequenced was blood. These receptors all stem from a woman between 40 and 50 years old with Graves' hyperthyroidism.

The chain couples TRBV7-9 to TRBJ1-2; 9 bases agree with TRBD1. Germline V gene data show CDR1 as SEHNR and CDR2 as FQNEAQ (reference sequence). The CDR3 has 15 residues. The V and J ends lost 6 bases and 4 bases, in that order; junction bases with no gene match: 9. DNA of the CDR3: TGTGCCAGCAGTTGGGGGACAGGGTTGAGCTATGGCTACACCTTC. Encoded protein: CASSWGTGLSYGYTF.

The J gene is TRBJ2-3, the V gene TRBV2, with D perhaps TRBD2 (6 bases). In germline, CDR1 is SNHLY, CDR2 FYNNEI. The CDR3 loop spans 14 amino acids. The V end lost 8 bases, the J end lost 0 bases, and 12 bases lay between the germline ends. CDR3 nucleotide sequence: TGTGCCAGCCACGGCGGGGTTAGCACAGATACGCAGTATTTT. Its translation is CASHGGVSTDTQYF.

This clonotype was found a few times. The rearrangement uses TRBV19 and TRBJ1-6; a possible D gene is TRBD1 (5 bases). Germline CDR1 reads LNHDA; CDR2 reads SQIVND (reference sequence). The V and J ends lost 6 bases and 10 bases respectively, with 13 bases between them. This CDR3 is built from 13 residues. The CDR3 sequence: CASRESPGSPLHF. In nucleotides, the CDR3 is TGTGCCAGTAGGGAGTCACCAGGGTCACCCCTCCACTTT. Drawing the rest from reference TRBV19 and TRBJ1-6, the complete variable domain is DGGITQSPKYLFRKEGQNVTLSCEQNLNHDAMYWYRQDPGQGLRLIYYSQIVNDFQKGDIAEGYSVSREKKESFPLTVTSAQKNPTAFYLCASRESPGSPLHFGNGTRLTVT.

This clonotype was seen repeatedly, ten times or more. The genes are TRBV14 and TRBJ1-1; no reliable D call. Trimming removed 1 base from V and 10 bases from J, with 16 bases in between. The CDR3 is made up of 14 amino acids. Germline CDR1 is SGHDN and CDR2 is FVKESK. The CDR3 region has the DNA TGTGCCAGCAGCCAAGGAGCAGACCGGTATGGAGCTTTCTTT. Residues: CASSQGADRYGAFF.

The rearrangement uses TRBV7-6 and TRBJ2-3, with TRBD2 as a possible D gene (7 bases). V lost 5 bases to trimming and J lost 3 bases, with 15 bases between them. The germline V gene has CDR1 SGHVS and CDR2 FNYEAQ. The CDR3 contains 15 residues. CDR3 nucleotides: TGTGCCAGCAGCCTACAGGGAGGGCAAACAGATACGCAGTATTTT. This translates into CASSLQGGQTDTQYF. Supplemented by reference TRBV7-6 and TRBJ2-3, the full variable domain reads GAGVSQSPRYKVTKRGQDVALRCDPISGHVSLYWYRQALGQGPEFLTYFNYEAQQDKSGLPNDRFSAERPEGSISTLTIQRTEQRDSAMYRCASSLQGGQTDTQYFGPGTRLTVL.

In this sample, this clonotype turned up many times. The chain recombines TRBV7-9 with TRBJ1-2; tentatively, D is TRBD1 (6 bases). This CDR3 has 18 residues. Germline CDR1 and CDR2: SEHNR and FQNEAQ (reference sequence). Trimming took 2 bases from V and 4 from J, leaving 23 bases between them. CDR3 in amino acids: CASSLIRGSDGGIYGYTF. CDR3 sequence (DNA): TGTGCCAGCAGCTTAATAAGGGGAAGTGATGGGGGCATCTATGGCTACACCTTC.

As DNA, the CDR3 is TGCAGTGCTAGTAGCTGGGGGGAGGAGTATACGCAGTACTTC. Translated, it gives CSASSWGEEYTQYF. This sequence joins TRBV20-1 and TRBJ2-5; D might be TRBD2 (6 bases). The germline gives CDR1 DFQATT, CDR2 SNEGSKA (reference sequence). The CDR3 runs 14 residues. V lost 3 bases, J lost 11 bases, and 22 bases lay in between.

This clonotype was detected many times. The V and J genes are TRBV7-2 and TRBJ1-3; perhaps TRBD1 as D (5 bases). CDR3 length: 16 amino acids. CDR1 is SGHTA and CDR2 is FQGNSA in the germline V gene. V shed 1 base and J shed 2 bases, with 12 bases lying between them. CDR3 nucleotide sequence: TGTGCCAGCAGCTTAGAATCCGGGGCCACTGGAAACACCATATATTTT. Encoded protein: CASSLESGATGNTIYF.

This clonotype was detected a few times. This chain connects TRBV6-1 to TRBJ1-1; 10 nucleotides match TRBD1. Germline trimming cut 4 bases from V and 10 bases from J; bases unmatched to any gene: 12. The germline V gene has CDR1 MNHNS and CDR2 SASEGT. The CDR3 extends over 15 amino acids. CDR3 region: CASSGYERQGATAFF. In nucleotides, the CDR3 is TGTGCCAGCAGTGGATATGAGAGACAGGGGGCTACAGCTTTCTTT.

Many counts were recorded for this clonotype. The gene calls are TRBV19 and TRBJ1-2; TRBD1 is a possible D gene (5 bases). Trimming shortened V by 3 bases and J by 4 bases, and 21 bases separated the two germline ends. There are 17 residues in the CDR3. Looked up from germline, CDR1 is LNHDA and CDR2 is SQIVND (reference sequence). CDR3 amino acids: CASSMGSGLPRGYGYTF. The CDR3 DNA sequence: TGTGCCAGTAGTATGGGATCGGGACTTCCTCGGGGCTATGGCTACACCTTC.

At least ten counts were recorded for this clonotype. The chain uses TRBV10-2 and TRBJ1-6; TRBD1 might be the D (5 bases). Looked up from germline, CDR1 is WSHSY and CDR2 is SAAADI. The V end was cut by 5 bases, the J end by 7 bases, with 12 bases between. CDR3 length: 14 amino acids. Written as DNA, the CDR3 is TGCGCCAGCAGTCGGGGACCGGCCAATTCACCCCTCCACTTT. Translated: CASSRGPANSPLHF.

CDR3 residues: CASSRWDSTDTQYF. In DNA, the CDR3 is TGTGCCAGCAGCCGCTGGGACAGCACAGATACGCAGTATTTT. The chain links TRBV6-1 to TRBJ2-3; D possibly matches TRBD1 or TRBD2 (5 bases each). Germline loops: CDR1 MNHNS, CDR2 SASEGT. With 6 bases removed from V and 0 bases from J, the gap between germline ends came to 10 bases. This CDR3 comprises 14 residues.

The CDR3 here is CSAAPQGRSYEQYF. In DNA form, the CDR3 reads TGCAGTGCTGCGCCACAGGGACGCTCCTACGAGCAGTACTTC. The V and J genes are TRBV20-1 and TRBJ2-7; the D gene is possibly TRBD1 (6 bases). Trimming removed 5 bases at V and 0 bases at J, with 14 bases between. Germline values: CDR1 DFQATT, CDR2 SNEGSKA (reference sequence). This CDR3 has 14 amino acids.

A note on this clonotype: Because the CDR3 is missing its conserved closing phenylalanine or tryptophan, this is likely a read error. The rearrangement joins TRBV7-2 to TRBJ1-1; D gene uncertain. Germline CDR1 is SGHTA and CDR2 is FQGNSA. The CDR3 has 14 residues. Trimming pared 1 base from V and 3 bases from J, leaving 9 bases between. CDR3 bases: TGTGCCAGCAGCTTAGTCCCCCTAGACACTGAAGCTTTCCTT. Translation gives CASSLVPLDTEAFL.

This clonotype was observed a handful of times. The chain carries TRBV28 and TRBJ2-5; 15 nucleotides align to TRBD2. V lost 2 bases, J lost 4 bases, and 8 bases stayed unmatched. This CDR3 is built from 18 residues. In germline, CDR1 is MDHEN, CDR2 SYDVKM. For the CDR3, the DNA is TGTGCCAGCAGTTTAACAGTGGGACTAGCGGGGGGAGGAGAGACCCAGTACTTC. It codes for CASSLTVGLAGGGETQYF.

The V call is TRBV7-2, the J call TRBJ2-2; 13 nucleotides match TRBD2. The germline gives CDR1 SGHTA, CDR2 FQGNSA. V shed 3 bases and J 4 bases; nucleotides not matched to a gene: 5. CDR3 size: 17 residues. The CDR3 DNA reads TGTGCCAGCAGCTTTGCAGGGACTAGCGGGATCACCGGGGAGCTGTTTTTT. Protein sequence: CASSFAGTSGITGELFF.

This CDR3 is CACRHRASYEQYF. The CDR3 DNA is TGTGCCTGCCGGCACAGGGCCTCCTACGAGCAGTACTTC. This sequence joins TRBV30 and TRBJ2-7, with a possible D match to TRBD1 (6 bases). This CDR3 region has 13 residues. CDR1 and CDR2 from the germline V gene are GTSNPN and SVGIG (reference sequence). Trimming shortened V by 6 bases and J by 0 bases, and 12 bases separated the two germline ends.

This clonotype was found many times. This chain links TRBV29-1 with TRBJ2-5; unclear D gene. Deletions cut 4 bases from V and 1 base from J, with 7 bases between. Per germline, CDR1 SQVTM and CDR2 ANQGSEA. CDR3 length equals 12 residues. CDR3 in amino acids: CSVALSQETQYF. CDR3 bases: TGCAGCGTTGCTTTATCCCAAGAGACCCAGTACTTC. The full variable domain, in which reference TRBV29-1 and TRBJ2-5 provide the parts outside the CDR3, is SAVISQKPSRDICQRGTSLTIQCQVDSQVTMMFWYRQQPGQSLTLIATANQGSEATYESGFVIDKFPISRPNLTFSTLTVSNMSPEDSSIYLCSVALSQETQYFGPGTRLLVL.

This clonotype was seen a single time. The chain is built from TRBV7-2 and TRBJ2-1; tentative D call: TRBD2 (6 bases). CDR1 SGHTA and CDR2 FQGNSA come from the germline V gene. V lost 3 bases, J lost 8 bases, and 11 bases lay in between. The CDR3 has 13 residues. CDR3 bases: TGTGCCAGCAGCTTTATGAGGGAGGATGAGCAGTTCTTC. It specifies CASSFMREDEQFF.

This clonotype was counted a few times. This chain uses TRBV19 with TRBJ1-1, with a tentative D call TRBD1 (6 bases). CDR1 is LNHDA, CDR2 SQIVND, per germline (reference sequence). The CDR3 contains 16 residues. Trimming cost V 1 base and J 2 bases, with 14 bases left between them. Here the CDR3 DNA reads TGTGCCAGTAGTATAGCTGGGACAAATCTAAACACTGAAGCTTTCTTT. Protein sequence: CASSIAGTNLNTEAFF.

The chain recombines TRBV7-8 with TRBJ2-5; TRBD2 agrees at 11 bases. CDR1 is SGHVS and CDR2 is FQNEAQ in the germline V gene. The CDR3 has 16 residues. After removal of 5 bases from V and 2 bases from J, the junction contained 7 bases not matched to a gene. CDR3 loop: CASSPTSGGKQETQYF. As DNA, the CDR3 is TGTGCCAGCAGCCCCACTAGCGGGGGAAAGCAAGAGACCCAGTACTTC. Together with reference TRBV7-8 and TRBJ2-5, the CDR3 gives the full variable domain: GAGVSQSPRYKVAKRGQDVALRCDPISGHVSLFWYQQALGQGPEFLTYFQNEAQLDKSGLPSDRFFAERPEGSVSTLKIQRTQQEDSAVYLCASSPTSGGKQETQYFGPGTRLLVL.